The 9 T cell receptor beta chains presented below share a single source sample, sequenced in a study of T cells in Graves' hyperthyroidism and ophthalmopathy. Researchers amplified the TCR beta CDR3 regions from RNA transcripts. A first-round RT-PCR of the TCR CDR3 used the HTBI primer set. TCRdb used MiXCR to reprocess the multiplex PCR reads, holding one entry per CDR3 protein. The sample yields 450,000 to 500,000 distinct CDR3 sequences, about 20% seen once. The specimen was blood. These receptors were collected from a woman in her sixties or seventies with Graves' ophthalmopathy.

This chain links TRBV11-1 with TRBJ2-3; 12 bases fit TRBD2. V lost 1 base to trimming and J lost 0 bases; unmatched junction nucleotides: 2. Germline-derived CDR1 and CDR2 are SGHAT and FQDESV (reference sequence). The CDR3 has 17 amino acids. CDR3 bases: TGTGCCAGCAGCTTAGGACTAGCGGGAGCTAGCACAGATACGCAGTATTTT. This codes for CASSLGLAGASTDTQYF.

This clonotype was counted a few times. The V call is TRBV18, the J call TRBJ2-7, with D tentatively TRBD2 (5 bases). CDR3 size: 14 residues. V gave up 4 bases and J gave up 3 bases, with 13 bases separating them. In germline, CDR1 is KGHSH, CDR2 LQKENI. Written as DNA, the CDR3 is TGTGCCAGCTCACAGCGAGGGCCTCTCTACGAGCAGTACTTC. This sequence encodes CASSQRGPLYEQYF.

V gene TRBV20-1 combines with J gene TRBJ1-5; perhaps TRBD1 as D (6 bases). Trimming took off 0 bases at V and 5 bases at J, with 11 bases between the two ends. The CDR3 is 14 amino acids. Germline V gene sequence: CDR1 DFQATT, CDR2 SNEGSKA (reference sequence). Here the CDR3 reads CSAREGGAYQPQHF. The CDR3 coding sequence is TGCAGTGCTAGAGAGGGGGGGGCCTATCAGCCCCAGCATTTT.

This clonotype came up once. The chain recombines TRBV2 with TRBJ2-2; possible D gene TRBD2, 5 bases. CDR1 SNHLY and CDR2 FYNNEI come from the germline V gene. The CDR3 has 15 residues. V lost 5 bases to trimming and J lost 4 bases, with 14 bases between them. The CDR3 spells CASSSGIRSTGELFF. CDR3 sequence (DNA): TGTGCCAGCAGTTCGGGGATCCGAAGCACCGGGGAGCTGTTTTTT.

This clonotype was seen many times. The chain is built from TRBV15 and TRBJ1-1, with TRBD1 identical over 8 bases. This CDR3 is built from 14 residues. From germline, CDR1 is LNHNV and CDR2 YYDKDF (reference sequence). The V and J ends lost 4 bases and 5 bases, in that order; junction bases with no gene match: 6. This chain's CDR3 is CATSTLQGGTEAFF. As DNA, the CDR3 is TGTGCCACCAGCACCTTACAGGGGGGGACTGAAGCTTTCTTT.

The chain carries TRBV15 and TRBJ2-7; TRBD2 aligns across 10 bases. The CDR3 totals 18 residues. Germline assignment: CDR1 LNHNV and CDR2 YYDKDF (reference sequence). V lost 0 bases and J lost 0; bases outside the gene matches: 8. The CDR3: CATSRDVPSGGSSYEQYF. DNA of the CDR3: TGTGCCACCAGCAGAGATGTTCCTAGCGGGGGTAGCTCCTACGAGCAGTACTTC.

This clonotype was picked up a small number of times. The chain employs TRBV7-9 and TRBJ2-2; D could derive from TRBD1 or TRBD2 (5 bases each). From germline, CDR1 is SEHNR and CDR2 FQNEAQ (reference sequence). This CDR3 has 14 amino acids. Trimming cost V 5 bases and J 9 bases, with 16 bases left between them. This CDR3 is CASSRDGRPRELFF. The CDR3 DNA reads TGTGCCAGCAGCCGGGACGGTAGGCCAAGGGAGCTGTTTTTT.

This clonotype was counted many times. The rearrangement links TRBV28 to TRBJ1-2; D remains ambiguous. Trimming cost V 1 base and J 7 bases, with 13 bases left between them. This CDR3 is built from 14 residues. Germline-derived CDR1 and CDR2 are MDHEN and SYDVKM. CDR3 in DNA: TGTGCCAGCAGTTTATTGGGGTCGGAGCTTGGCTACACCTTC. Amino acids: CASSLLGSELGYTF.

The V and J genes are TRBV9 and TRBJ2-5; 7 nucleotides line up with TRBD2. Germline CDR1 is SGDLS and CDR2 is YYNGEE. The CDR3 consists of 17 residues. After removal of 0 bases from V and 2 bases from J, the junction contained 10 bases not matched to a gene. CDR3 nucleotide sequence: TGTGCCAGCAGCGTAGGGATAGCGAGAGCGGGGCAAGAGACCCAGTACTTC. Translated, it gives CASSVGIARAGQETQYF.